The clone carrying this TCR beta chain was detected ten times or more. Its target is unknown. This record belongs to a study of T cells after yellow fever vaccination. Overall study: Fractions with few cells were prepared using SMART-Seq v4 Ultra Low Input.

General observations from the study: Secondary responses were weaker yet peaked faster, day 5 versus 15. Post-booster samples contained most primary-vaccination clones (about 95% CD4, about 85% CD8). Contaminating bulk clonotypes could be abundant in FACS-sorted repertoires.

MiXCR, applied by TCRdb to the 5' RACE reads, yields one record per CDR3 protein. The data contain some 29,000 distinct CDR3 sequences, about 4.7% of them singletons. The CDR3 has 13 amino acids. The V gene lost 3 bases and the J gene lost 2 bases, with 8 bases spanning the gap. Germline CDR1 and CDR2: SGHRS and YFSETQ. The sequence derives from a young man who received the YFV17D yellow fever vaccine. Sequenced material: CD8+ T cells sorted from PBMCs, taken 10 days after the yellow fever booster vaccination. The chain is built from TRBV5-1 and TRBJ1-1; D unresolved. Here the CDR3 DNA reads TGCGCCAGCAGCTCGGTCGGTAACACTGAAGCTTTCTTT. Translation: CASSSVGNTEAFF.